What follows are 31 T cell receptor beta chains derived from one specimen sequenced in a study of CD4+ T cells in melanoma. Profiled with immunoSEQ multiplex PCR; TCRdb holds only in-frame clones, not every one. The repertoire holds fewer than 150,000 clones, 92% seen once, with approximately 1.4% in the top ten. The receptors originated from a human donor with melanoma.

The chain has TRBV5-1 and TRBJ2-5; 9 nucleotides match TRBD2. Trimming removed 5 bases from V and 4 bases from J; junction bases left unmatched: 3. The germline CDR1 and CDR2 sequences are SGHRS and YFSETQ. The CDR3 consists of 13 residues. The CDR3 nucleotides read TGCGCCAGCAGGTCTAGCGGGGTAGAGACCCAGTACTTC. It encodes CASRSSGVETQYF. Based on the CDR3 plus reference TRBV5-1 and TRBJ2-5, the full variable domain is KAGVTQTPRYLIKTRGQQVTLSCSPISGHRSVSWYQQTPGQGLQFLFEYFSETQRNKGNFPGRFSGRQFSNSRSEMNVSTLELGDSALYLCASRSSGVETQYFGPGTRLLVL.

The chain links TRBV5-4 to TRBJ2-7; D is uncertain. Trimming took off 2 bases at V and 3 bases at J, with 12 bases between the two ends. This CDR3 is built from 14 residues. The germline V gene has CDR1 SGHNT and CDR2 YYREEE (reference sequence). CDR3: CASSFAPRRYEQYF. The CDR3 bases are TGTGCCAGCAGCTTTGCTCCGCGGCGCTACGAGCAGTACTTC.

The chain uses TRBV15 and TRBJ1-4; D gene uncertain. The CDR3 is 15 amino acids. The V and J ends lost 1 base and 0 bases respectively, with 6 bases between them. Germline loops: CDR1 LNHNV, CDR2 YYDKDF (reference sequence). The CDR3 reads CATSRGETTNEKLFF. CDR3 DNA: TGTGCCACCAGCAGAGGAGAGACAACTAATGAAAAACTGTTTTTT. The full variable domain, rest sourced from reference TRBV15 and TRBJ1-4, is DAMVIQNPRYQVTQFGKPVTLSCSQTLNHNVMYWYQQKSSQAPKLLFHYYDKDFNNEADTPDNFQSRRPNTSFCFLDIRSPGLGDTAMYLCATSRGETTNEKLFFGSGTQLSVL.

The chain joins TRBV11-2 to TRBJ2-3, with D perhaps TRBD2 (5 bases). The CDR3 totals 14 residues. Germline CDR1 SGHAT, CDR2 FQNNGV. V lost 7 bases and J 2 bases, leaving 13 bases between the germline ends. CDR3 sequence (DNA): TGTGCCAGCACCTTTCGACTATCCACAGATACGCAGTATTTT. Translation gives CASTFRLSTDTQYF. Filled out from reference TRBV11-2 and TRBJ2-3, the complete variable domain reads EAGVAQSPRYKIIEKRQSVAFWCNPISGHATLYWYQQILGQGPKLLIQFQNNGVVDDSQLPKDRFSAERLKGVDSTLKIQPAKLEDSAVYLCASTFRLSTDTQYFGPGTRLTVL.

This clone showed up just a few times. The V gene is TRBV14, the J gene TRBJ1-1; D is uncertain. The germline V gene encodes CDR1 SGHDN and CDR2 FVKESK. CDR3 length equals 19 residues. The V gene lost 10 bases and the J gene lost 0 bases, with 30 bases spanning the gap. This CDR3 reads CANSHQPPGRRPMNTEAFF. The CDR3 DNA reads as TGTGCCAACTCCCATCAGCCCCCTGGACGGCGACCCATGAACACTGAAGCTTTCTTT.

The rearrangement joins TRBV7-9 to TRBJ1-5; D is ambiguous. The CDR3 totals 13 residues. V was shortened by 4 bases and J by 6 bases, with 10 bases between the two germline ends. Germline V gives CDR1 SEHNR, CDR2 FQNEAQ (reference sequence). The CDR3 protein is CASSSEWGQPQHF. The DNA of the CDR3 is TGTGCCAGCAGCTCGGAGTGGGGTCAGCCCCAGCATTTT.

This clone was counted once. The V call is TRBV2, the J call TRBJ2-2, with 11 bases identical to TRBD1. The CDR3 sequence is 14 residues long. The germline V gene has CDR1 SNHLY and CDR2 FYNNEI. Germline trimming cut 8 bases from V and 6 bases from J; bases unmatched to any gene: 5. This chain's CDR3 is CASVGQGAAGELFF. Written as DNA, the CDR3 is TGTGCCAGCGTAGGACAGGGGGCGGCCGGGGAGCTGTTTTTT.

The CDR3 sequence is CASSPRTGEVREQYF. In DNA, the CDR3 is TGTGCCAGCAGCCCTAGGACAGGGGAGGTGCGGGAGCAGTACTTC. V usage is TRBV7-6 and J usage is TRBJ2-7; 9 bases line up with TRBD1. This CDR3 has 15 residues. Germline V lookup: CDR1 SGHVS, CDR2 FNYEAQ. V lost 5 bases to trimming and J lost 7 bases; unmatched junction nucleotides: 12.

The CDR3 spells CASSEGHRFYEQYF. The CDR3 DNA reads as TGTGCCAGCAGCGAGGGACACAGATTCTACGAGCAGTACTTC. The J gene is TRBJ2-7, the V gene TRBV13; the D gene is possibly TRBD1 (6 bases). V was trimmed by 5 bases and J by 3 bases, leaving 14 bases between them. Germline V gene lookup returns CDR1 PRHDT and CDR2 FYEKMQ (reference sequence). The CDR3 sequence is 14 residues long.

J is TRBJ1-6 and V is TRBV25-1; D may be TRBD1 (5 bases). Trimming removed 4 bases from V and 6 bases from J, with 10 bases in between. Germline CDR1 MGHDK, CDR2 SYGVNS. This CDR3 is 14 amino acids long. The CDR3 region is CASSAGGINSPLHF. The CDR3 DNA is TGTGCCAGCAGTGCTGGGGGTATTAATTCACCCCTCCACTTT.

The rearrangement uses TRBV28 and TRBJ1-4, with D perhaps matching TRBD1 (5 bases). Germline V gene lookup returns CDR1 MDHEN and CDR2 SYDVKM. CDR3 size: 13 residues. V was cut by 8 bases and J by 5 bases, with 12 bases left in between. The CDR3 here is CASLTVGNEKLFF. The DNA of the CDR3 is TGTGCCAGCTTGACAGTAGGGAATGAAAAACTGTTTTTT.

The chain's CDR3 is CASSLAGLTEAFF. CDR3 nucleotides: TGTGCCAGCAGCTTAGCGGGGCTTACTGAAGCTTTCTTT. This chain links TRBV7-8 with TRBJ1-1; D might be TRBD1 (5 bases). CDR3 length equals 13 residues. Trimming shortened V by 0 bases and J by 5 bases, and 7 bases separated the two germline ends. In germline, CDR1 is SGHVS, CDR2 FQNEAQ.

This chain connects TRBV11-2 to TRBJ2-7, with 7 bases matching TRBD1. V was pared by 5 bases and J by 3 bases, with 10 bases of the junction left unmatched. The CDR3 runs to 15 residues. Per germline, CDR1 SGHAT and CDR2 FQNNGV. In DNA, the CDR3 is TGTGCCAGCAGCCCTCGTACGGGACAGCACTACGAGCAGTACTTC. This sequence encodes CASSPRTGQHYEQYF.

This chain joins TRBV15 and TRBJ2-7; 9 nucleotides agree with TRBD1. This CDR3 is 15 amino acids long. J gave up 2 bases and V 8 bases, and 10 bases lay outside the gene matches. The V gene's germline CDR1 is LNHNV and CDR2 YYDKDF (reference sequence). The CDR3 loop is CATGGWGTGTYEQYF. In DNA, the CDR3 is TGTGCCACCGGGGGGTGGGGGACAGGGACCTACGAGCAGTACTTC.

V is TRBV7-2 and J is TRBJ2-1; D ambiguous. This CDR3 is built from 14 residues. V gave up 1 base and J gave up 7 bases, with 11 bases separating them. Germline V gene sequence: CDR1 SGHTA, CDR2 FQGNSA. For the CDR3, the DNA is TGTGCCAGCAGCTTAGGGGGTCCCCTTAATGAGCAGTTCTTC. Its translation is CASSLGGPLNEQFF.

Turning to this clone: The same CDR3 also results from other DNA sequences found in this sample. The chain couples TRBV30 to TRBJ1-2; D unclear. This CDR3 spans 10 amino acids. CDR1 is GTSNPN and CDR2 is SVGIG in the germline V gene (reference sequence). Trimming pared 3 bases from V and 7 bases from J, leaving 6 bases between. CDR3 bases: TGTGCCTGGAGACGAGGTGGCTACACCTTC. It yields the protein CAWRRGGYTF.

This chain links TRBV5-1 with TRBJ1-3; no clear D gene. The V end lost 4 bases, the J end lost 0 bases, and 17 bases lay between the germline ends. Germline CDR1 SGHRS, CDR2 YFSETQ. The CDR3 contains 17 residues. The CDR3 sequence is CASSQTSGWGSGNTIYF. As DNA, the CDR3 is TGCGCCAGCAGCCAAACCTCGGGGTGGGGCTCTGGAAACACCATATATTTT.

CDR3 sequence (DNA): TGTGCCAGCAGTGGGCCTCCCGGACAGAAGAATGAAAAACTGTTTTTT. It translates to CASSGPPGQKNEKLFF. The V call is TRBV25-1, the J call TRBJ1-4; possible D gene TRBD1, 6 bases. V lost 4 bases and J lost 5, with 17 bases in between. The CDR3 sequence is 16 residues long. Germline CDR1 reads MGHDK; CDR2 reads SYGVNS. The whole variable domain, filled in from reference TRBV25-1 and TRBJ1-4, reads EADIYQTPRYLVIGTGKKITLECSQTMGHDKMYWYQQDPGMELHLIHYSYGVNSTEKGDLSSESTVSRIRTEHFPLTLESARPSHTSQYLCASSGPPGQKNEKLFFGSGTQLSVL.

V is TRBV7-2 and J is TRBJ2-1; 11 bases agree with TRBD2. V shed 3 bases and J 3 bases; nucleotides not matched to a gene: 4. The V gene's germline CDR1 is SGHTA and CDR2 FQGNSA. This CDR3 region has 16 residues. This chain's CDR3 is CASSLSGTSGYNEQFF. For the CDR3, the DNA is TGTGCCAGCAGCTTGTCCGGGACTAGCGGCTACAATGAGCAGTTCTTC.

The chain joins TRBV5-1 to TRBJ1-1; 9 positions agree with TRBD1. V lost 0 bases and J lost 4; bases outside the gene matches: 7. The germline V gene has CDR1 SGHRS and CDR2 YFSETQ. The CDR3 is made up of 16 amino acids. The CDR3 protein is CASSLETGGLGTEAFF. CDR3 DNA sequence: TGCGCCAGCAGCTTGGAAACAGGGGGCTTGGGCACTGAAGCTTTCTTT.

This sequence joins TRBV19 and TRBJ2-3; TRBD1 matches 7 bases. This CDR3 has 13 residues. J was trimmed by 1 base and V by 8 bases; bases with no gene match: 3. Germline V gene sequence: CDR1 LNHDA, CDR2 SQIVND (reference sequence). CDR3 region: CASSRGRTDTQYF. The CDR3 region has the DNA TGTGCCAGTTCAAGGGGGCGCACAGATACGCAGTATTTT.

CDR3 coding DNA: TGCGCCAGCAGCCGGGTTGAAGTTACTGAAGCTTTCTTT. It specifies CASSRVEVTEAFF. This sequence joins TRBV5-1 and TRBJ1-1; no clear D. Germline V CDR1 and CDR2: SGHRS, YFSETQ. The CDR3 runs 13 residues. The V end lost 4 bases, the J end lost 5 bases, and 12 bases lay between the germline ends.

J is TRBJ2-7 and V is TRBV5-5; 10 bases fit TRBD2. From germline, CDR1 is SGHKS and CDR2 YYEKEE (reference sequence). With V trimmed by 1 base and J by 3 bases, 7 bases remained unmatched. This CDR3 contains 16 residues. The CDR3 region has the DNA TGTGCCAGCAGCTTGACAGCGGGGGGGCAGATCTACGAGCAGTACTTC. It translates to CASSLTAGGQIYEQYF.

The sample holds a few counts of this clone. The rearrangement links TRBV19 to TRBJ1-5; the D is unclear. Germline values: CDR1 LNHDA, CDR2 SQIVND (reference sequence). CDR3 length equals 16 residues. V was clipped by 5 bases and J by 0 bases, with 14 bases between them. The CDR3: CASSPLDLNSNQPQHF. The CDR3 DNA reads TGTGCCAGTAGTCCGTTGGACCTCAATAGCAATCAGCCCCAGCATTTT.

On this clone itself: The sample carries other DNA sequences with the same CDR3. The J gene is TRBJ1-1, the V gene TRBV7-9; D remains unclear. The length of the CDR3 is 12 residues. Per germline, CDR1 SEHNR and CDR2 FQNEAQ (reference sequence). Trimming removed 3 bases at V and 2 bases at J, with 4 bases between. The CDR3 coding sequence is TGTGCCAGCAGCTTGACCAACACTGAAGCTTTCTTT. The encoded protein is CASSLTNTEAFF.

The CDR3 loop reads CAITDLHGGEQFF. DNA for the CDR3: TGTGCCATCACGGACCTGCACGGGGGTGAGCAGTTCTTC. The chain recombines TRBV10-3 with TRBJ2-1, with D tentatively TRBD2 (6 bases). The CDR3 loop spans 13 amino acids. The V gene lost 7 bases and the J gene lost 9 bases, with 16 bases spanning the gap. Germline-derived CDR1 and CDR2 are ENHRY and SYGVKD.

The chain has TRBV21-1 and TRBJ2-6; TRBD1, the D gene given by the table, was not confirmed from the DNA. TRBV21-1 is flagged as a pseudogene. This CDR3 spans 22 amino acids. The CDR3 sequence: CASRSHRGGTGDPNSGANVLTF. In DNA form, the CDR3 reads TGTGCCAGCAGGAGTCACCGGGGCGGGACAGGGGACCCAAACTCTGGGGCCAACGTCCTGACTTTC.

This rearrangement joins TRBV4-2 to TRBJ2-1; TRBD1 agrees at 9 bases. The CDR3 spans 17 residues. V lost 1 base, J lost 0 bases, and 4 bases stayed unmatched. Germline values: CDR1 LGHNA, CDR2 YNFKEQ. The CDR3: CASSQASGQGSYNEQFF. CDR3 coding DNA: TGTGCCAGCAGCCAAGCGTCGGGACAGGGCTCCTACAATGAGCAGTTCTTC.

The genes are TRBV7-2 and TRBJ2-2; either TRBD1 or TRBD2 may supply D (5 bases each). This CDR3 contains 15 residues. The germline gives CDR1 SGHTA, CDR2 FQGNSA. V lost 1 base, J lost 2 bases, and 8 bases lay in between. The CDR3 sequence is CASSLGGTNTGELFF. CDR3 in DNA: TGTGCCAGCAGCTTAGGGGGGACCAACACCGGGGAGCTGTTTTTT. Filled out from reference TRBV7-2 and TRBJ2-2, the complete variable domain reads GAGVSQSPSNKVTEKGKDVELRCDPISGHTALYWYRQSLGQGLEFLIYFQGNSAPDKSGLPSDRFSAERTGGSVSTLTIQRTQQEDSAVYLCASSLGGTNTGELFFGEGSRLTVL.

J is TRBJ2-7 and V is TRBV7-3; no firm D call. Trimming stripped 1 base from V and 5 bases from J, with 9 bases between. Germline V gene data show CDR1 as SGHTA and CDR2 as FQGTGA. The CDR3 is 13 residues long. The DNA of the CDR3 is TGTGCCAGCAGCTTAAGCCAGGTCCACGAGCAGTACTTC. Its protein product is CASSLSQVHEQYF.

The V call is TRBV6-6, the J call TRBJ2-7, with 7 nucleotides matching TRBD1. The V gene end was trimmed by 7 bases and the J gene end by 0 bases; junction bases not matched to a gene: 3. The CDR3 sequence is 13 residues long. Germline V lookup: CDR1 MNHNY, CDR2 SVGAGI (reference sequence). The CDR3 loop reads CASTRTGSYEQYF. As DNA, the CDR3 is TGTGCCAGCACTCGGACAGGCTCCTACGAGCAGTACTTC.